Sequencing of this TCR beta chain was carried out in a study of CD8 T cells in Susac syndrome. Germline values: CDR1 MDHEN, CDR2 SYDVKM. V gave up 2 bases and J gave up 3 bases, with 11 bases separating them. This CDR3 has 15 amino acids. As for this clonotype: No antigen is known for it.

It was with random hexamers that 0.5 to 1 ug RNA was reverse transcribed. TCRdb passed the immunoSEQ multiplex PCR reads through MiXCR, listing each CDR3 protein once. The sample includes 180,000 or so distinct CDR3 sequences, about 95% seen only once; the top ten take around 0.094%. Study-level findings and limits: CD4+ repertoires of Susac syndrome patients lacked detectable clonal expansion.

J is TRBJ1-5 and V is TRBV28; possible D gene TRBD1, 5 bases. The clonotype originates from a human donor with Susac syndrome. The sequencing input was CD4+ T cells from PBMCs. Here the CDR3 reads CASSLTSRANQPQHF. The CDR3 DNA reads TGTGCCAGCAGTTTAACTTCCAGGGCCAATCAGCCCCAGCATTTT.